One sample yielded the 12 T cell receptor beta chains listed below, sequenced in a study of radiation and T cells in renal cell carcinoma. TCRdb keeps only in-frame clones here, not all; method: immunoSEQ multiplex PCR. Of roughly 130,000 clones listed, approximately 90% are singletons. As to time point: blood 2 weeks post-SBRT. Treatment indicated: 15 Gy SBRT to primary tumor, nephrectomy 4 weeks later. Here the sequenced sample was blood, taken from a patient whose treatment included radiotherapy and nephrectomy. The receptors come from a woman aged 65 to 85 with renal cell carcinoma.

The chain has TRBV7-9 and TRBJ2-7; 7 bases agree with TRBD1. Looked up from germline, CDR1 is SEHNR and CDR2 is FQNEAQ (reference sequence). Trimming removed 7 bases from V and 5 bases from J; junction bases left unmatched: 11. The length of the CDR3 is 14 residues. The CDR3 region has the DNA TGTGCCAGCATCCTATCGACAGGGTCCCACGAGCAGTACTTC. Protein sequence: CASILSTGSHEQYF.

The table lists this clone with a few counts. The chain couples TRBV6-5 to TRBJ1-2; 9 nucleotides agree with TRBD1. The CDR3 consists of 14 residues. CDR1 is MNHEY and CDR2 is SVGAGI in the germline V gene. V lost 0 bases and J lost 8; bases outside the gene matches: 4. DNA for the CDR3: TGTGCCAGCAGTTACTCAGACAGGGGGGGAGGCTACACCTTC. It encodes CASSYSDRGGGYTF.

V is TRBV19 and J is TRBJ1-4; D ambiguous. This CDR3 is built from 15 residues. Looked up from germline, CDR1 is LNHDA and CDR2 is SQIVND (reference sequence). V was trimmed by 4 bases and J by 3 bases, leaving 12 bases between them. The CDR3 region has the DNA TGTGCCAGTAGTACCCTGGCTGGAGCTAATGAAAAACTGTTTTTT. Translated, it gives CASSTLAGANEKLFF.

The chain carries TRBV28 and TRBJ1-1; 7 bases align to TRBD1. Germline CDR1 reads MDHEN; CDR2 reads SYDVKM. The CDR3 is made up of 13 amino acids. The V segment lost 4 bases and the J segment 7 bases; nucleotides outside the gene matches: 6. CDR3 DNA sequence: TGTGCCAGCAGTTCCGGGGACAGCCGTGAAGCTTTCTTT. Protein sequence: CASSSGDSREAFF.

V gene TRBV27 combines with J gene TRBJ1-2; D may be TRBD1 (5 bases). Per the germline V gene, CDR1 is MNHEY and CDR2 is SMNVEV (reference sequence). CDR3 size: 16 residues. The V end lost 9 bases, the J end lost 1 base, and 21 bases lay between the germline ends. In DNA, the CDR3 is TGTGCCAGTACCCGGGGGGGAAGGGAGGGTAACTATGGCTACACCTTC. Protein: CASTRGGREGNYGYTF.

The V gene is TRBV5-1, the J gene TRBJ2-1, with TRBD1 identical over 7 bases. The J segment lost 7 bases and the V segment lost 2 bases, leaving 6 bases of the junction unmatched. The CDR3 loop spans 14 amino acids. Germline V gene lookup returns CDR1 SGHRS and CDR2 YFSETQ. DNA of the CDR3: TGCGCCAGCAGCTTCGGACAGGAGCTTAATGAGCAGTTCTTC. Amino acid sequence: CASSFGQELNEQFF.

The chain links TRBV28 to TRBJ1-1, with no clear D. This CDR3 comprises 11 residues. Germline V lookup: CDR1 MDHEN, CDR2 SYDVKM. Trimming shortened V by 7 bases and J by 0 bases, and 3 bases separated the two germline ends. CDR3 protein: CASTVNTEAFF. For the CDR3, the DNA is TGTGCCAGCACTGTGAACACTGAAGCTTTCTTT.

J is TRBJ2-2 and V is TRBV10-2, with TRBD2 matching over 7 bases. The CDR3 is made up of 14 amino acids. Germline CDR1 WSHSY, CDR2 SAAADI. V dropped 6 bases and J dropped 7; count of bases not matched to a gene: 8. The CDR3, as DNA: TGCGCCAGCAGACCCAGCGGGGCGGGCGGGGAGCTGTTTTTT. This sequence encodes CASRPSGAGGELFF.

The chain has TRBV5-8 and TRBJ1-5; a weak D match, TRBD1 (5 bases). This CDR3 is built from 15 residues. V shed 3 bases and J shed 4 bases, with 14 bases lying between them. Germline lookup yields CDR1 SGHTS and CDR2 YDEGEE. The CDR3, as DNA: TGTGCCAGCAGCTCGGGGACCCTAACTAATCAGCCCCAGCATTTT. This encodes CASSSGTLTNQPQHF.

The chain recombines TRBV30 with TRBJ2-3; TRBD1 agrees at 10 bases. This CDR3 spans 14 amino acids. Germline lookup yields CDR1 GTSNPN and CDR2 SVGIG (reference sequence). J gave up 5 bases and V 3 bases, and 5 bases lay outside the gene matches. The CDR3 spells CAWSDRGRRDTQYF. In DNA, the CDR3 is TGTGCCTGGAGCGACAGGGGGCGTAGAGATACGCAGTATTTT.

The rearrangement uses TRBV9 and TRBJ2-5, with 8 positions matching TRBD2. Germline lookup yields CDR1 SGDLS and CDR2 YYNGEE. J was trimmed by 2 bases and V by 4 bases; bases with no gene match: 4. CDR3 length equals 14 residues. CDR3 sequence: CASSPSGGQETQYF. The CDR3 DNA follows: TGTGCCAGCAGCCCCAGCGGGGGTCAAGAGACCCAGTACTTC.

In DNA form, the CDR3 reads TGTGCCAGCAGCTTAGACATATTCTCCTACGAGCAGTACTTC. This encodes CASSLDIFSYEQYF. This rearrangement joins TRBV7-3 to TRBJ2-7, with no clear D. V was shortened by 2 bases and J by 0 bases, with 8 bases between the two germline ends. This CDR3 is 14 amino acids long. The germline CDR1 and CDR2 sequences are SGHTA and FQGTGA.